This passage covers 25 T cell receptor beta chains from one sample sequenced in a study of blood T cell repertoires in COVID-19. Generated by immunoSEQ multiplex PCR, the TCRdb table keeps only in-frame clones and is missing some. The repertoire has 150,000 to 200,000 clones, over 75% of them found once; the top ten carry under 7%. The sequenced sample was PBMCs or T cells enriched from blood (not recorded which). These TCRs come from a man in his forties who had recovered from COVID-19.

J is TRBJ2-4 and V is TRBV19; the match to TRBD1 covers 12 bases. The J segment lost 6 bases and the V segment lost 3 bases, leaving 12 bases of the junction unmatched. From germline, CDR1 is LNHDA and CDR2 SQIVND (reference sequence). CDR3 length: 18 residues. CDR3 region: CASSILGTGGASINIQYF. The CDR3, as DNA: TGTGCCAGTAGTATCCTAGGGACAGGGGGCGCGAGCATAAACATTCAGTACTTC.

This clone occurred once. The chain links TRBV5-5 to TRBJ1-6; D is uncertain. Looked up from germline, CDR1 is SGHKS and CDR2 is YYEKEE (reference sequence). CDR3 size: 14 residues. Trimming shortened V by 0 bases and J by 7 bases, and 8 bases separated the two germline ends. CDR3 coding DNA: TGTGCCAGCAGCTTGGGAGGAAAGAATTCACCCCTCCACTTT. Translated: CASSLGGKNSPLHF.

V usage is TRBV25-1 and J usage is TRBJ1-2; no firm D call. Germline-derived CDR1 and CDR2 are MGHDK and SYGVNS. V shed 5 bases and J shed 3 bases, with 19 bases lying between them. The length of the CDR3 is 16 residues. This CDR3 reads CASSLSYTRADYGYTF. DNA of the CDR3: TGTGCCAGCAGTTTATCATACACGAGGGCGGACTATGGCTACACCTTC.

The V call is TRBV18, the J call TRBJ2-1; 9 bases match TRBD2. The CDR3 runs 15 residues. Looked up from germline, CDR1 is KGHSH and CDR2 is LQKENI. V lost 3 bases to trimming and J lost 3 bases; unmatched junction nucleotides: 3. In DNA form, the CDR3 reads TGTGCCAGCTCACCCCTAGCGGGAAGCTACAATGAGCAGTTCTTC. It yields the protein CASSPLAGSYNEQFF.

The chain recombines TRBV24-1 with TRBJ2-3, with 9 positions matching TRBD2. CDR3 length: 17 residues. The germline V gene has CDR1 KGHDR and CDR2 SFDVKD. After removal of 3 bases from V and 4 bases from J, the junction contained 10 bases not matched to a gene. CDR3 in DNA: TGTGCCACCAGTGATCCCTCTGCGGGGGGGCCCGCAGATACGCAGTATTTT. Translated: CATSDPSAGGPADTQYF.

The chain uses TRBV5-4 and TRBJ1-6; D is possibly TRBD1 (6 bases). Germline V CDR1 and CDR2: SGHNT, YYREEE (reference sequence). V was pared by 1 base and J by 0 bases, with 11 bases between. The CDR3 runs to 17 residues. The chain's CDR3 is CASSLTQGTSYNSPLHF. The DNA for the CDR3 is TGTGCCAGCAGCTTGACGCAGGGGACCTCCTATAATTCACCCCTCCACTTT.

The rearrangement links TRBV27 to TRBJ2-1; 7 nucleotides align to TRBD2. J was trimmed by 6 bases and V by 6 bases; bases with no gene match: 11. The CDR3 length is 15 residues. In germline, CDR1 is MNHEY, CDR2 SMNVEV (reference sequence). The CDR3 sequence is CASSRGERGVNEQFF. CDR3 nucleotides: TGTGCCAGCAGCCGAGGGGAGCGGGGAGTCAATGAGCAGTTCTTC.

This clone appeared a single time. The same CDR3 can be traced to other DNA sequences in this sample. J is TRBJ2-1 and V is TRBV9; 8 nucleotides agree with TRBD2. The CDR3 has 15 amino acids. V lost 5 bases and J lost 3; bases outside the gene matches: 7. Germline V gene sequence: CDR1 SGDLS, CDR2 YYNGEE. The CDR3 sequence is CASSATSGGYNEQFF. DNA of the CDR3: TGTGCCAGCAGTGCCACCAGCGGGGGCTACAATGAGCAGTTCTTC.

V usage is TRBV9 and J usage is TRBJ2-5, with D perhaps matching TRBD2 (6 bases). CDR3 length: 15 amino acids. Germline V gene lookup returns CDR1 SGDLS and CDR2 YYNGEE. V was trimmed by 5 bases and J by 4 bases, leaving 18 bases between them. The CDR3 DNA is TGTGCCAGCAGAGAAAACGGGGGTCAGGGAGAGACCCAGTACTTC. Translating gives CASRENGGQGETQYF.

The gene calls are TRBV23-1 and TRBJ1-5; TRBD1 aligns across 8 bases. TRBV23-1 is recorded as an ORF, its role being uncertain. There are 16 residues in the CDR3. Germline trimming cut 0 bases from V and 7 bases from J; bases unmatched to any gene: 8. The DNA of the CDR3 is TGCGCCAGCAGTCAATCGTGGACAGGGTTTTGGCAGCCCCAGCATTTT. Its protein product is CASSQSWTGFWQPQHF.

The CDR3 reads CATSRDRGQGIDTQYF. Here the CDR3 DNA reads TGTGCCACCAGCAGAGATAGGGGACAGGGGATAGATACGCAGTATTTT. This rearrangement joins TRBV15 to TRBJ2-3, with TRBD1 matching over 10 bases. This CDR3 region has 16 residues. J gave up 5 bases and V 0 bases, and 5 bases lay outside the gene matches. Germline V gene sequence: CDR1 LNHNV, CDR2 YYDKDF (reference sequence).

The V and J genes are TRBV2 and TRBJ2-1; 9 bases align to TRBD2. V was clipped by 6 bases and J by 5 bases; unmatched bases: 14. This CDR3 comprises 17 residues. Per germline, CDR1 SNHLY and CDR2 FYNNEI. DNA for the CDR3: TGTGCCAGCAGGTTTCTAGCGGGATACGGTCGGGACAATGAGCAGTTCTTC. This encodes CASRFLAGYGRDNEQFF. The full variable domain, completed using reference TRBV2 and TRBJ2-1, is EPEVTQTPSHQVTQMGQEVILRCVPISNHLYFYWYRQILGQKVEFLVSFYNNEISEKSEIFDDQFSVERPDGSNFTLKIRSTKLEDSAMYFCASRFLAGYGRDNEQFFGPGTRLTVL.

The chain carries TRBV29-1 and TRBJ1-1; D is possibly TRBD1 (5 bases). Germline CDR1 is SQVTM and CDR2 is ANQGSEA. CDR3 length equals 11 residues. V was trimmed by 4 bases and J by 7 bases, leaving 10 bases between them. Written as DNA, the CDR3 is TGCAGCGTTGGGGAGGGGATTGAAGCTTTCTTT. This sequence encodes CSVGEGIEAFF.

The CDR3 is CSVEGGTGGYEKLFF. The CDR3 DNA is TGCAGCGTTGAAGGCGGGACAGGGGGCTATGAAAAACTGTTTTTT. This chain links TRBV29-1 with TRBJ1-4; 12 bases are shared with TRBD1. Germline V gives CDR1 SQVTM, CDR2 ANQGSEA. The CDR3 spans 15 residues. Germline trimming cut 1 base from V and 6 bases from J; bases unmatched to any gene: 3. Based on the CDR3 plus reference TRBV29-1 and TRBJ1-4, the full variable domain is SAVISQKPSRDICQRGTSLTIQCQVDSQVTMMFWYRQQPGQSLTLIATANQGSEATYESGFVIDKFPISRPNLTFSTLTVSNMSPEDSSIYLCSVEGGTGGYEKLFFGSGTQLSVL.

The chain has TRBV6-4 and TRBJ2-1, with D tentatively TRBD2 (7 bases). Per the germline V gene, CDR1 is MRHNA and CDR2 is SNTAGT. The CDR3 totals 15 residues. Trimming removed 3 bases at V and 5 bases at J, with 14 bases between. CDR3 sequence (DNA): TGTGCCAGCAGTGAATGGGCGGGGGCCCACAATGAGCAGTTCTTC. Residues: CASSEWAGAHNEQFF.

The V and J genes are TRBV5-8 and TRBJ1-4; the D is unclear. V shed 3 bases and J shed 0 bases, with 6 bases lying between them. Germline V lookup: CDR1 SGHTS, CDR2 YDEGEE. This CDR3 is 14 amino acids long. CDR3 DNA: TGTGCCAGCAGCTCGGTCTCAACTAATGAAAAACTGTTTTTT. Residues: CASSSVSTNEKLFF.

This clone appeared a few times. The V call is TRBV3-1 (or the pseudogene TRBV3-2), the J call TRBJ1-3; D uncertain. Trimming pared 0 bases from V and 3 bases from J, leaving 9 bases between. The CDR3 consists of 15 residues. Per the germline V gene, CDR1 is LGHDT and CDR2 is YNNKEL (reference sequence). The CDR3 loop is CASSQEGLGGNTIYF. In nucleotides, the CDR3 is TGTGCCAGCAGCCAAGAGGGCCTCGGTGGAAACACCATATATTTT.

This CDR3 is CASSPEGQTSTDTQYF. CDR3 nucleotides: TGTGCCAGTAGTCCCGAAGGACAGACTAGCACAGATACGCAGTATTTT. This chain connects TRBV19 to TRBJ2-3; D is possibly TRBD1 (6 bases). This CDR3 has 16 residues. Germline lookup yields CDR1 LNHDA and CDR2 SQIVND (reference sequence). Trimming left V 5 bases short and J 0 bases short, with 15 bases between.

This clone occurred a few times. The chain links TRBV27 to TRBJ2-1; a possible D gene is TRBD1 (6 bases). There are 14 residues in the CDR3. Germline V gives CDR1 MNHEY, CDR2 SMNVEV (reference sequence). Trimming left V 6 bases short and J 4 bases short, with 13 bases between. The CDR3 DNA is TGTGCCAGCAGCCCGGGACACTTATACAATGAGCAGTTCTTC. It specifies CASSPGHLYNEQFF.

This chain uses TRBV2 with TRBJ2-5, with 10 positions matching TRBD1. The V gene end was trimmed by 8 bases and the J gene end by 3 bases; junction bases not matched to a gene: 3. Germline V gene data show CDR1 as SNHLY and CDR2 as FYNNEI. This CDR3 has 13 residues. In nucleotides, the CDR3 is TGTGCCAGCCAGGGACAGGGGAAAGAGACCCAGTACTTC. This translates into CASQGQGKETQYF. Full variable domain (outside the CDR3, taken from reference TRBV2 and TRBJ2-5): EPEVTQTPSHQVTQMGQEVILRCVPISNHLYFYWYRQILGQKVEFLVSFYNNEISEKSEIFDDQFSVERPDGSNFTLKIRSTKLEDSAMYFCASQGQGKETQYFGPGTRLLVL.

The chain carries TRBV6-6 and TRBJ2-6; D is ambiguous. Germline lookup yields CDR1 MNHNY and CDR2 SVGAGI (reference sequence). The CDR3 is made up of 20 amino acids. The V end was cut by 6 bases, the J end by 0 bases, with 24 bases between. This CDR3 reads CASSRVVSTPLPSGANVLTF. CDR3 DNA: TGTGCCAGCAGCCGCGTAGTGTCTACTCCACTGCCCTCTGGGGCCAACGTCCTGACTTTC.

This rearrangement joins TRBV10-1 to TRBJ1-1; perhaps TRBD1 as D (6 bases). The germline V gene encodes CDR1 WNHNN and CDR2 SYGVQD (reference sequence). V lost 2 bases, J lost 3 bases, and 16 bases lay in between. This CDR3 comprises 16 residues. The CDR3 DNA is TGCGCCAGCAGTGAGGGCCTGGGGGCTGGAGACACTGAAGCTTTCTTT. Encoded protein: CASSEGLGAGDTEAFF.

This clone was seen only a few times. The chain employs TRBV9 and TRBJ2-3; 10 bases map to TRBD2. Germline lookup yields CDR1 SGDLS and CDR2 YYNGEE. The CDR3 loop spans 18 amino acids. The V and J ends lost 0 bases and 7 bases, in that order; junction bases with no gene match: 14. CDR3 amino acids: CASSVAMGAGGTGNTQYF. The DNA of the CDR3 is TGTGCCAGCAGCGTAGCTATGGGAGCGGGGGGGACGGGAAATACGCAGTATTTT.

This clone was seen only a few times. The V gene is TRBV28, the J gene TRBJ2-7; the D is unclear. V was cut by 7 bases and J by 0 bases, with 13 bases left in between. This CDR3 contains 14 residues. The germline V gene has CDR1 MDHEN and CDR2 SYDVKM. For the CDR3, the DNA is TGTGCCAGCATTTCAGGCACAGCCTCCTACGAGCAGTACGTC. Amino acids: CASISGTASYEQYV.

V usage is TRBV9 and J usage is TRBJ1-6; D gene ambiguous. The CDR3 totals 13 residues. V lost 4 bases and J lost 7, with 9 bases in between. CDR1 is SGDLS and CDR2 is YYNGEE in the germline V gene. CDR3 sequence (DNA): TGTGCCAGCAGCTCCAGTCCGAATTCACCCCTCCACTTT. This codes for CASSSSPNSPLHF.